This TCR beta chain comes out of a study of blood T cell repertoires in COVID-19 (dated by TCRdb to about 2020). Broadly, across the study: Samples covering the acute and convalescent phases of COVID-19 were provided by collaborators in the United States, Italy and Spain. The material from the prospective study consisted of cDNA or gDNA derived from T cells, B-cell-depleted T cells, or PBMCs. Deeply sampled blood TCRbeta repertoires from subjects exposed to, actively infected with, or recovered from COVID-19 were included in the dataset. The repertoires were made available in a free public database intended to serve as a resource for research on the immune response to SARS-CoV-2. Samples came from the ongoing ImmuneRACE study (first 160 participants) plus 1,254 subjects from 6 global collaborators. Nearly every sample came with metadata listing a de-identified subject ID, COVID-19 status, age in years and sex. Where available, HLA class I and class II types were obtained from metadata supplied by the sample provider rather than from assay-based typing.

The CDR3 has 14 amino acids, counting the end cysteine and phenylalanine. Only CDR3 DNA remains: 42 bases, in frame from the first base. The germline V and J ends show losses of 2 bases and 5 bases respectively, and no gene match explains 2 bases of the junction. The germline V gene provides CDR1 KGHSH and CDR2 LQKENI. On this clone itself: It lacks a known antigen. There are no base qualities to consult, and no much larger clone falls within one base.

TCRbeta CDR3 regions were amplified from genomic DNA by means of the immunoSEQ Assay, a bias-controlled multiplex PCR. The published analysis was carried out like this. The number of nucleated cells in each sample was estimated by amplification of reference gene primers within the assay. Sequence reads were collapsed and filtered to measure the absolute abundance of every unique TCRbeta CDR3 rearrangement. For each sample, productive Simpson clonality was calculated as the square root of Simpson's diversity index across productive rearrangements. This is the immuneACCESS table as TCRdb keeps it, with only in-frame sequences that have V and J called. A part of the clones is gone; compared with another copy, unresolved V genes explain less than half, and the rest is unexplained. V and J calls and clone size are given by that table; D and trimming were obtained from the DNA. The sample table records 65,000 to 85,000 clones; over 75% of these occur just once. The ten largest clonotypes hold about a tenth of the sample.

Study-level results and caveats: The amount of clinical and demographic metadata varied by source and participant and was provided uncurated.

Each collaborating institution followed its own protocols to collect whole blood in K2EDTA tubes. For TCRbeta analysis, collaborator samples were shipped as frozen whole blood, as isolated PBMCs, or as DNA extracted from either sample type. The V and J genes are TRBV18 and TRBJ2-5; TRBD2 fits 10 bases in the junction. The sequenced sample consisted of peripheral blood. The clonotype comes from a woman aged 18-29 years with acute or convalescent COVID-19. The nucleotides are TGTGCCAGCTCACCAAGACTAGCGGGCGAGACCCAGTACTTC. The encoded protein is CASSPRLAGETQYF.